This TCR beta chain was observed in a study of T-cell memory formation after mild COVID-19. Findings and limits, study-wide: SARS-CoV-2 specificity was not confirmed for second-wave clones peaking on day 37.

MiXCR, run by TCRdb on the 5' RACE reads, gives a single entry per CDR3 protein. The sample has under 85,000 distinct CDR3 sequences; over 11% are singletons. This clonotype occurred a few times. Its specificity is not known. Trimming left V 2 bases short and J 1 base short, with 12 bases between. CDR3 size: 15 residues. In germline, CDR1 is LGHNA, CDR2 YSLEER. This TCR was recovered from an adult woman who had mild COVID-19 (a few samples of this study predate the infection). Cell type and time point are not known. V is TRBV4-3 and J is TRBJ2-7; D is perhaps TRBD2 (5 bases). The sequencing sample was made of PBMCs or a T cell subset sorted from them (not recorded which). This chain's CDR3 is CASSQSRGISYEQYF. For the CDR3, the DNA is TGCGCCAGCAGCCAAAGTCGGGGTATTTCCTACGAGCAGTACTTC.